This TCR beta chain was sequenced during a study of metastatic and nonmetastatic thyroid tumors. Study at large: Patients with malignant and benign thyroid disease provided blood and tumor or nodule tissue, whose repertoires were compared. Findings and caveats of the study: It was reportedly found that TCR beta diversity was significantly higher in malignant thyroid tumors than in benign nodules, a difference seen in both blood and tumor samples.

Thyroid surgery had not been preceded by any treatment in any patient. TCRdb ran MiXCR on the PCR reads. The sample holds about 59,000 clones, 15% to 20% seen once. This CDR3 comprises 14 residues. The germline V gene encodes CDR1 MNHNS and CDR2 SASEGT. This clone was observed a few times. Its antigen is not identified. One junction end disagrees with the germline gene, perhaps due to a read error. This rearrangement joins TRBV6-1 to TRBJ1-3; D is possibly TRBD1 (5 bases). Material for sequencing was blood. The source is a male donor with papillary thyroid cancer or a benign thyroid nodule (not recorded which). Some clones in this sample may be carry-over from other donors' samples. CDR3 coding DNA: TGTGCCAGCTCCGGGGCAGGTGCTGGAAACACCATATATTTC. It yields the protein CASSGAGAGNTIYF.